These 21 T cell receptor beta chains originate from one sample sequenced in a study of blood T cells in healthy people across ages. The use of a sample-barcoded 5' primer and a J-beta primer mix characterized a second PCR of roughly 6 to 11 cycles. TCRdb fed the 5' RACE reads into MiXCR, producing one record per CDR3 protein. Among some 900,000 distinct CDR3 sequences, about 48% were seen once, and the ten largest hold about an eighth. Specimen: blood. The receptors here all came from a man aged 25 to 40 in good health.

The chain couples TRBV20-1 to TRBJ2-5; D remains ambiguous. CDR1 is DFQATT and CDR2 is SNEGSKA in the germline V gene (reference sequence). CDR3 length equals 12 residues. CDR3 region: CSGWVYQETQYF. In DNA form, the CDR3 reads TGCAGCGGCTGGGTGTACCAAGAGACCCAGTACTTC.

Only a few counts were recorded for this clonotype. The chain recombines TRBV12-3 or TRBV12-4 with TRBJ1-2; D remains ambiguous. The CDR3 length is 14 residues. V lost 3 bases and J 0 bases, leaving 8 bases between the germline ends. CDR3 DNA: TGTGCCAGCAGTTTGGAGGTAGCTAACTATGGCTACACCTTC. Its translation: CASSLEVANYGYTF.

For the CDR3, the DNA is TGCAGCGTTGTGGGGGCCTTACGCCCGGAGCAGTACTTC. Its protein is CSVVGALRPEQYF. The V and J genes are TRBV29-1 and TRBJ2-5; TRBD1 is a possible D gene (6 bases). V was shortened by 4 bases and J by 11 bases, with 20 bases between the two germline ends. This CDR3 region has 13 residues. CDR1 SQVTM and CDR2 ANQGSEA come from the germline V gene.

The chain uses TRBV20-1 and TRBJ2-5; the D call may be TRBD1 or TRBD2 (5 bases each). The assigned J gene may be wrong: the sequence end matches TRBJ2-7 better. The CDR3 loop spans 14 amino acids. Germline V CDR1 and CDR2: DFQATT, SNEGSKA (reference sequence). CDR3 coding DNA: TGCAGTGCTCGCCGGGGCGATAGTACCTACGAGCAGTACTTC. Translated: CSARRGDSTYEQYF.

The rearrangement uses TRBV7-2 and TRBJ2-3; 12 positions agree with TRBD2. CDR1 and CDR2 from the germline V gene are SGHTA and FQGNSA. This CDR3 contains 17 residues. With 3 bases clipped from V and 0 bases from J, the junction kept 4 bases outside the gene matches. This CDR3 is CASSFRLAGASTDTQYF. CDR3 nucleotides: TGTGCCAGCAGCTTTCGACTAGCGGGGGCAAGCACAGATACGCAGTATTTT.

The sample holds a few counts of this clonotype. CDR3 amino acids: CASSQDRRGITYEQYF. The CDR3, as DNA: TGCGCCAGCAGCCAAGATCGCAGGGGTATAACCTACGAGCAGTACTTC. The chain carries TRBV4-3 and TRBJ2-7; weak D call: TRBD1 (6 bases). The CDR3 consists of 16 residues. Per the germline V gene, CDR1 is LGHNA and CDR2 is YSLEER. V shed 0 bases and J shed 2 bases, with 14 bases lying between them.

This clonotype was recorded a few times. The CDR3 sequence: CASSADSPYGYTF. The CDR3 region has the DNA TGTGCCAGCAGTGCGGACAGTCCCTATGGCTACACCTTC. The chain joins TRBV12-3 or TRBV12-4 to TRBJ1-2, with TRBD1 as a possible D gene (6 bases). V dropped 5 bases and J dropped 4 bases, with 11 bases sitting between them. The CDR3 sequence is 13 residues long.

This clonotype was seen a handful of times. J is TRBJ2-1 and V is TRBV9, with D maybe TRBD2 (6 bases). The DNA matches TRBJ2-7 better at its end, which makes the J call doubtful. The V gene's germline CDR1 is SGDLS and CDR2 YYNGEE. The CDR3 extends over 12 amino acids. The CDR3 bases are TGTGCCAGCAGCGTGGACTACAATGAGCAGTACTTC. This translates into CASSVDYNEQYF.

The chain links TRBV4-1 to TRBJ1-4, with D uncertain. The CDR3 spans 15 residues. The V and J ends lost 1 base and 5 bases respectively, with 11 bases between them. From germline, CDR1 is MGHRA and CDR2 YSYEKL. CDR3 protein: CASSQVVGPNEKLFF. The CDR3, as DNA: TGCGCCAGCAGCCAAGTAGTTGGGCCCAATGAAAAACTGTTTTTT.

This sequence joins TRBV28 and TRBJ2-3, with D tentatively TRBD1 (6 bases). V lost 7 bases and J lost 1, with 18 bases in between. The CDR3 contains 16 residues. CDR1 and CDR2 from the germline V gene are MDHEN and SYDVKM. CDR3 loop: CASTDTGFSGTDTQYF. In nucleotides, the CDR3 is TGTGCCAGCACCGACACAGGGTTTTCGGGCACAGATACGCAGTATTTT.

This chain uses TRBV6-2 or TRBV6-3 with TRBJ2-3; 8 bases are a match to TRBD1. With 9 bases clipped from V and 10 bases from J, the junction kept 9 bases outside the gene matches. Germline V gene sequence: CDR1 MNHEY, CDR2 SVGEGT. The CDR3 is 12 residues long. This CDR3 is CASNTGQGAQYF. CDR3 bases: TGTGCCAGTAATACCGGACAGGGTGCGCAGTATTTT.

In its sample, this clonotype was seen many times. The V and J genes are TRBV5-1 and TRBJ2-7; 7 bases map to TRBD1. The ends lost 0 bases at V and 2 bases at J; junction bases unmatched: 5. Germline loops: CDR1 SGHRS, CDR2 YFSETQ. CDR3 length: 15 amino acids. The CDR3 bases are TGCGCCAGCAGCTTGGTGAGGACAGGCCCCTACGAGCAGTACTTC. Translated: CASSLVRTGPYEQYF.

This clonotype was counted a few times. The CDR3 DNA sequence: TGTGCCAGCAGTTTCCGGAACCAAGACAATGAGCAGTTCTTC. Encoded protein: CASSFRNQDNEQFF. The chain is built from TRBV28 and TRBJ2-1, with D unresolved. CDR1 is MDHEN and CDR2 is SYDVKM in the germline V gene. There are 14 residues in the CDR3. Deletions cut 3 bases from V and 5 bases from J, with 11 bases between.

V and J are TRBV20-1 and TRBJ2-5; weak D call: TRBD2 (6 bases). Trimming pared 4 bases from V and 0 bases from J, leaving 6 bases between. The CDR3 totals 12 residues. CDR1 DFQATT and CDR2 SNEGSKA come from the germline V gene (reference sequence). DNA of the CDR3: TGCAGTGCTATAGCGGACCAAGAGACCCAGTACTTC. Translation gives CSAIADQETQYF.

The chain couples TRBV7-2 to TRBJ2-7; 9 bases line up with TRBD1. The CDR3 spans 16 residues. Germline values: CDR1 SGHTA, CDR2 FQGNSA. Trimming took 2 bases from V and 2 from J; bases not matched to a gene: 7. The CDR3 DNA sequence: TGTGCCAGCAGCTTACGAACAGGGGGCTTAACCTACGAGCAGTACTTC. Its translation: CASSLRTGGLTYEQYF.

This clonotype was counted at least ten times. The chain recombines TRBV4-2 with TRBJ1-2; D unclear. The CDR3 is 15 amino acids. V was clipped by 1 base and J by 6 bases, with 15 bases between them. Germline values: CDR1 LGHNA, CDR2 YNFKEQ. The CDR3 coding sequence is TGTGCCAGCAGCCAAGTCATGAGCCAGAAGGATGGCTACACCTTC. This translates into CASSQVMSQKDGYTF.

Remarks on this clonotype: Germline is not matched at one junction end, which may reflect a read error. This sequence joins TRBV6-1 and TRBJ1-2; 9 nucleotides align to TRBD1. This CDR3 has 15 residues. Per the germline V gene, CDR1 is MNHNS and CDR2 is SASEGT. The CDR3 protein is CAGSERTGAYYGYTF. The CDR3 nucleotides are TGTGCCGGCAGTGAACGGACAGGGGCTTACTATGGCTACACCTTC.

The chain combines TRBV29-1 with TRBJ2-7, with 11 nucleotides matching TRBD2. CDR3 length equals 14 residues. Germline loops: CDR1 SQVTM, CDR2 ANQGSEA. Trimming removed 8 bases from V and 2 bases from J; junction bases left unmatched: 8. CDR3 DNA: TGCAGCACCGGAACGGGACTAGCGGCCTACGAGCAGTACTTC. Translation gives CSTGTGLAAYEQYF.

As to this clonotype: One junction end does not reproduce the germline sequence, and a read error may be involved. J is TRBJ1-1 and V is TRBV28, with TRBD1 matching 8 bases. Germline V gene lookup returns CDR1 MDHEN and CDR2 SYDVKM. The CDR3 loop spans 16 amino acids. CDR3: CVSRLRQGPLGTEAFF. The CDR3 DNA is TGTGTCAGCAGGCTTAGACAGGGGCCCCTTGGCACTGAAGCTTTCTTT.

Regarding this clonotype: This sequence may be a read error, since a much larger clone differs from it by one base. CDR3 nucleotides: TGTGCCAGCCGACTCGGGACAGTTTACAATAAGCAGTTCTTC. Its translation: CASRLGTVYNKQFF. The chain links TRBV27 to TRBJ2-1, with 7 bases that match TRBD1. The CDR3 contains 14 residues. CDR1 and CDR2 (germline): MNHEY, SMNVEV (reference sequence).

This clonotype was observed a handful of times. The chain joins TRBV11-1 to TRBJ2-5; TRBD1 agrees at 8 bases. This CDR3 spans 14 amino acids. Trimming at V came to 7 bases and at J to 4 bases, leaving 8 bases not matched to a gene. Germline loops: CDR1 SGHAT, CDR2 FQDESV (reference sequence). CDR3 loop: CASTPDRAAETQYF. CDR3 nucleotide sequence: TGTGCCAGCACCCCGGACAGGGCGGCAGAGACCCAGTACTTC.